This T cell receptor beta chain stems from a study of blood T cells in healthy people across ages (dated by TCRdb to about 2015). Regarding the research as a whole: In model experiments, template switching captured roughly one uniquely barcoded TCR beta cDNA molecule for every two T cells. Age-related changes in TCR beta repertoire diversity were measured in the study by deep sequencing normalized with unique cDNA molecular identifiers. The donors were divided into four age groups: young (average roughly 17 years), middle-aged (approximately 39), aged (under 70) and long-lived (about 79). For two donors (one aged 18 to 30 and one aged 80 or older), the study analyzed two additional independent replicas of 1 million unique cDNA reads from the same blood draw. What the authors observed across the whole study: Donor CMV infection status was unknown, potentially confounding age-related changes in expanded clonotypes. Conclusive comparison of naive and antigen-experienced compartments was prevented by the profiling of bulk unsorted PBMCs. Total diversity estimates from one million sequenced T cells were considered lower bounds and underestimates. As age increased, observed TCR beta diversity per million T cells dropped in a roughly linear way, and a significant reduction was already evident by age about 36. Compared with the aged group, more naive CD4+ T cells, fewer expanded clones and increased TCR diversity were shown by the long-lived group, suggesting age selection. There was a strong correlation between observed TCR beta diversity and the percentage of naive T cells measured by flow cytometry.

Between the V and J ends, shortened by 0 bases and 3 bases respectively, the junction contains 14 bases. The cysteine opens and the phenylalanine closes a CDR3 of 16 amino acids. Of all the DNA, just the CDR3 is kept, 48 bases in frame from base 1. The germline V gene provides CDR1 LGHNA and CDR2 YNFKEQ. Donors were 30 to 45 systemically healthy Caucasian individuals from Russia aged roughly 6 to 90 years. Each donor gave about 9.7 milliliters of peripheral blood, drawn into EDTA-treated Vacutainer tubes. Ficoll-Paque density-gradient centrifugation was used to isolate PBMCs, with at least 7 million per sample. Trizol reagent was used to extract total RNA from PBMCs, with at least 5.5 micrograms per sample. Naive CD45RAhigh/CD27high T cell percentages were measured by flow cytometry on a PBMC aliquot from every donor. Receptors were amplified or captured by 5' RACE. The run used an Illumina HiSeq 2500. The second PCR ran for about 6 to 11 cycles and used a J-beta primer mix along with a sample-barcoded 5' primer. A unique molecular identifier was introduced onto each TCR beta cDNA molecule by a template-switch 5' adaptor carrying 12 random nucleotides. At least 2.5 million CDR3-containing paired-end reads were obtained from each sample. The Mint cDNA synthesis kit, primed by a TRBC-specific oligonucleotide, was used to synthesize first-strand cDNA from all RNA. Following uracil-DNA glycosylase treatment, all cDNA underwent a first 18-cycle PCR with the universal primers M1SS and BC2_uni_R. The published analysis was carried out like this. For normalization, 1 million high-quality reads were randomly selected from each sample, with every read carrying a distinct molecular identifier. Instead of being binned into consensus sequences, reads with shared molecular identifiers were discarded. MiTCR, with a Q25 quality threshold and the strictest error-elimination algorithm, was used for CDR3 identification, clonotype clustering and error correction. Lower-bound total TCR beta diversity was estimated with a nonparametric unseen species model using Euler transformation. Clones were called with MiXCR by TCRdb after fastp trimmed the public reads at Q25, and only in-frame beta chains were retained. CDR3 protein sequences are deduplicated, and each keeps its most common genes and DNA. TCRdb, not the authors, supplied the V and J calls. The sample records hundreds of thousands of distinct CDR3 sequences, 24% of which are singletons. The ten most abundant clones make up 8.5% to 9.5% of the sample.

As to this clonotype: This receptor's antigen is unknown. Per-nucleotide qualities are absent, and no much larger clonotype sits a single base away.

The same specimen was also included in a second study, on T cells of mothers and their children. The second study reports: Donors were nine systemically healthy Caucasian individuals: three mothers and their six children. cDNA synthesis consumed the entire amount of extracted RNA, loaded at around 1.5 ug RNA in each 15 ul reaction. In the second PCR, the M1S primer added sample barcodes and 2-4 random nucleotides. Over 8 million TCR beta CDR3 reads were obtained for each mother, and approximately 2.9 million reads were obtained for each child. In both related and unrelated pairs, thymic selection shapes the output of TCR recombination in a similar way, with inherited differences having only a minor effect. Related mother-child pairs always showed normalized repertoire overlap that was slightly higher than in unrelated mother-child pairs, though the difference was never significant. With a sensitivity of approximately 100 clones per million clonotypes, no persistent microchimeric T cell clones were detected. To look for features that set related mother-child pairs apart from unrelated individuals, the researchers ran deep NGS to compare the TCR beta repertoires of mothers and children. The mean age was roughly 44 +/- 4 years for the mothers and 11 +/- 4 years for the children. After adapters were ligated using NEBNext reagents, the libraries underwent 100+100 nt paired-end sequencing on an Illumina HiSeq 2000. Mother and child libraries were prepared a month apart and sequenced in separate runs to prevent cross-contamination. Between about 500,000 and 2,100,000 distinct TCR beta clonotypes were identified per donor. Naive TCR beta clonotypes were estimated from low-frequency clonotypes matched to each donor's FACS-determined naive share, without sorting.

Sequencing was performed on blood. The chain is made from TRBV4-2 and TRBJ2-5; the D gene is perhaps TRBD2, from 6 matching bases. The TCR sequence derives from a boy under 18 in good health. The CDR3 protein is CASSQDSTSRKETQYF. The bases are TGTGCCAGCAGCCAAGATTCAACTAGCCGAAAAGAGACCCAGTACTTC.